Described below is a single T cell receptor (beta chain) sequence and its context. The germline CDR1 and CDR2 sequences are MNHEY and SMNVEV (reference sequence). CDR3 length: 15 residues. Trimming left V 6 bases short and J 4 bases short, with 16 bases between. Clones were sequenced by immunoSEQ multiplex PCR, and TCRdb holds only the in-frame ones, with some missing. The table lists around 230,000 clones, around 82% of them singletons, with 7% to 10% in the top ten. The record originates from a study of blood T cell repertoires in COVID-19. Whole-study context: In each case, the material was cDNA or gDNA derived from T cells, B-cell-depleted T cells, or PBMCs.

This TCR derives from a woman aged 50 to 60 with acute or convalescent COVID-19. This chain links TRBV27 with TRBJ1-3, with a tentative D call TRBD1 (5 bases). The material sequenced was peripheral blood. The CDR3 nucleotides read TGTGCCAGCAGCCCTCACGCGGGACTGGGAAACACCATATATTTT. This sequence encodes CASSPHAGLGNTIYF.